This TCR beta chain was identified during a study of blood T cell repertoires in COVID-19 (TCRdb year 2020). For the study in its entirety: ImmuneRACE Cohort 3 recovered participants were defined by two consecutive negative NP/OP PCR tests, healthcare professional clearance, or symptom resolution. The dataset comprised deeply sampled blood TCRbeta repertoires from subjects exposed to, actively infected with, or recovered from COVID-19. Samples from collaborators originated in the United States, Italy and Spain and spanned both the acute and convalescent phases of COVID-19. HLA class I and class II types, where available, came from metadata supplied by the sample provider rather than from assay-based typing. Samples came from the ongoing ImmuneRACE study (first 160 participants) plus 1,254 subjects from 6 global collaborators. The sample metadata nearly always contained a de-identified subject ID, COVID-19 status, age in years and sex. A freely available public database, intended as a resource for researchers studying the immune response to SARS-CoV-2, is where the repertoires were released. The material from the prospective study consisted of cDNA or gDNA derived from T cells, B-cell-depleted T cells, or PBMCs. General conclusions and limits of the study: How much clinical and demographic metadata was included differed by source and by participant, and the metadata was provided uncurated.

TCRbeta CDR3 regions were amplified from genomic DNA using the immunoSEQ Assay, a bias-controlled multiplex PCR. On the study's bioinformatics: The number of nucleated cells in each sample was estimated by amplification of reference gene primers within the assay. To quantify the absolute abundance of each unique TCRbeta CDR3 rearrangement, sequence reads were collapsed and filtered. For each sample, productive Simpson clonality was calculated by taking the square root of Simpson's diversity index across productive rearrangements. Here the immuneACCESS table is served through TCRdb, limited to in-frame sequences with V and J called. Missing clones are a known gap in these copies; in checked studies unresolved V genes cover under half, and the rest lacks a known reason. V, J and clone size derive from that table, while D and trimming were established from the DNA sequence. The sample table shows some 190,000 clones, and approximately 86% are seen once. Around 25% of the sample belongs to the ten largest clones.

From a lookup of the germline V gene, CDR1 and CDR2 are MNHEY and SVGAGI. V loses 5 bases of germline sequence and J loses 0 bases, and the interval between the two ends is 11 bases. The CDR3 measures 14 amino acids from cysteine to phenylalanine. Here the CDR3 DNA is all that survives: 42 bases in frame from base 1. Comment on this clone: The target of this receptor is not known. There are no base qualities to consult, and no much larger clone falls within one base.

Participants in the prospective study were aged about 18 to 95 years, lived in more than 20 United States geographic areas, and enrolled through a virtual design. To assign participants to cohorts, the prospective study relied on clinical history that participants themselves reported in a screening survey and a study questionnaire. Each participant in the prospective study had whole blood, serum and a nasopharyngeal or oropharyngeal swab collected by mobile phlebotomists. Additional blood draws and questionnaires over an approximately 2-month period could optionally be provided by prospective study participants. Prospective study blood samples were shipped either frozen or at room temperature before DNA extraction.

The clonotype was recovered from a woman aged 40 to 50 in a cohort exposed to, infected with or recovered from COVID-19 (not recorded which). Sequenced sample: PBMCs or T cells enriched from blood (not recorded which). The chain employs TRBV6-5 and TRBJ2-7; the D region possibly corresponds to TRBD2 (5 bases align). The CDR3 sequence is CASSPFGSSYEQYF. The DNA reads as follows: TGTGCCAGCAGTCCCTTTGGGAGCTCCTACGAGCAGTACTTC.